This entry lists 11 T cell receptor beta chains sequenced from one sample in a study of patients and donors after allogeneic stem cell transplantation. TCRdb fed the RT-PCR reads into MiXCR, producing one record per CDR3 protein. The data hold roughly 40,000 distinct CDR3 sequences, with more than 30% observed a single time. Sequencing was carried out using blood, either unsorted or a sorted T cell fraction (not recorded which). The receptors shown here come from a human donor who was either an allogeneic HSCT recipient or a stem cell or donor lymphocyte infusion donor (not recorded which). It is not recorded whose cells these are; they may come from a transplant donor.

This clonotype was counted a few times. The chain is built from TRBV5-4 and TRBJ1-6, with unresolved D. Deletions cut 3 bases from V and 7 bases from J, with 17 bases between. The germline V gene has CDR1 SGHNT and CDR2 YYREEE (reference sequence). This CDR3 region has 16 residues. CDR3 amino acids: CASSSRTVRGNSPLHF. CDR3 DNA sequence: TGTGCCAGCAGCTCCCGGACGGTCCGAGGGAATTCACCCCTCCACTTT. The complete variable domain, with remaining parts taken from reference TRBV5-4 and TRBJ1-6, reads ETGVTQSPTHLIKTRGQQVTLRCSSQSGHNTVSWYQQALGQGPQFIFQYYREEENGRGNFPPRFSGLQFPNYSSELNVNALELDDSALYLCASSSRTVRGNSPLHFGNGTRLTVT.

The V call is TRBV19, the J call TRBJ1-4; tentatively, D is TRBD1 (5 bases). V shed 5 bases and J shed 3 bases, with 13 bases lying between them. The germline V gene encodes CDR1 LNHDA and CDR2 SQIVND (reference sequence). This CDR3 is 15 amino acids long. The CDR3 coding sequence is TGTGCCAGTAGTGCCTATCCGGGACCTAATGAAAAACTGTTTTTT. This sequence encodes CASSAYPGPNEKLFF.

The rearrangement uses TRBV28 and TRBJ2-7; 9 positions match TRBD2. The J segment lost 5 bases and the V segment lost 5 bases, leaving 10 bases of the junction unmatched. The CDR3 runs to 15 residues. CDR1 is MDHEN and CDR2 is SYDVKM in the germline V gene. The chain's CDR3 is CASSPFAGGPHEQYF. The CDR3 DNA sequence: TGTGCCAGCAGTCCCTTTGCGGGAGGGCCCCACGAGCAGTACTTC.

V and J are TRBV2 and TRBJ1-5; 7 bases line up with TRBD1. The CDR3 consists of 14 residues. J lost 2 bases, V lost 7 bases, and 5 bases had no gene match. CDR1 is SNHLY and CDR2 is FYNNEI in the germline V gene. In DNA form, the CDR3 reads TGTGCCAGCAAAGGAACAGGGGGCAATCAGCCCCAGCATTTT. This sequence encodes CASKGTGGNQPQHF.

This clonotype showed up just a few times. The gene calls are TRBV7-2 and TRBJ1-6; tentatively, D is TRBD1 (5 bases). V lost 1 base and J 7 bases, leaving 11 bases between the germline ends. Germline-derived CDR1 and CDR2 are SGHTA and FQGNSA. This CDR3 spans 15 amino acids. The chain's CDR3 is CASSLGGRRNSPLHF. Written as DNA, the CDR3 is TGTGCCAGCAGCTTAGGGGGACGGAGAAATTCACCCCTCCACTTT.

This clonotype is medium-sized within its sample. This chain joins TRBV19 and TRBJ1-2; possibly TRBD1 for D (5 bases). The V gene's germline CDR1 is LNHDA and CDR2 SQIVND (reference sequence). Trimming pared 6 bases from V and 2 bases from J, leaving 13 bases between. This CDR3 contains 14 residues. This CDR3 reads CASRWGTANYGYTF. The CDR3 DNA sequence: TGTGCCAGTAGATGGGGCACAGCCAACTATGGCTACACCTTC. The full variable domain, with the rest looked up from reference TRBV19 and TRBJ1-2, is DGGITQSPKYLFRKEGQNVTLSCEQNLNHDAMYWYRQDPGQGLRLIYYSQIVNDFQKGDIAEGYSVSREKKESFPLTVTSAQKNPTAFYLCASRWGTANYGYTFGSGTRLTVV.

This clonotype was detected only a few times. This sequence joins TRBV7-6 and TRBJ2-5, with D maybe TRBD2 (6 bases). Trimming took 0 bases from V and 4 from J, leaving 6 bases between them. This CDR3 contains 13 residues. The germline CDR1 and CDR2 sequences are SGHVS and FNYEAQ. In DNA form, the CDR3 reads TGTGCCAGCAGCTTAGCGCGGGGAGAGACCCAGTACTTC. Translation: CASSLARGETQYF.

This clonotype has a handful of counts. This rearrangement joins TRBV28 to TRBJ2-1; D unclear. Germline V gives CDR1 MDHEN, CDR2 SYDVKM. Trimming took off 1 base at V and 5 bases at J, with 0 bases between the two ends. The CDR3 totals 11 residues. The CDR3 sequence is CASSLYNEQFF. The CDR3, as DNA: TGTGCCAGCAGTTTATACAATGAGCAGTTCTTC.

This clonotype was seen a handful of times. The chain employs TRBV12-3 or TRBV12-4 and TRBJ2-5; 8 nucleotides agree with TRBD2. The V and J ends lost 8 bases and 5 bases, in that order; junction bases with no gene match: 13. CDR3 length equals 15 residues. The CDR3 is CASRTSTLSGETQYF. DNA for the CDR3: TGTGCCAGCCGGACTAGCACTCTATCGGGTGAGACCCAGTACTTC.

In the case of this clonotype: A read error may explain this, as a much larger clone is one base away. The chain recombines TRBV7-9 with TRBJ1-1, with D perhaps TRBD1 (5 bases). The CDR3 is 15 residues long. CDR1 is SEHNR, CDR2 FQNEAQ, per germline (reference sequence). The CDR3 DNA follows: TGTGCCAGCAGCTCCCAGGGCGTGGGCATGGCTGACGCTTTCTTT. Translating gives CASSSQGVGMADAFF.

Ten or more counts support this clonotype. The rearrangement uses TRBV4-3 and TRBJ1-5; TRBD1 aligns across 9 bases. The CDR3 has 19 residues. After removal of 0 bases from V and 4 bases from J, the junction contained 13 bases not matched to a gene. Germline V gene lookup returns CDR1 LGHNA and CDR2 YSLEER. This CDR3 is CASSQDRNRGRVMNQPQHF. CDR3 nucleotides: TGCGCCAGCAGCCAAGATCGTAACAGGGGGCGGGTAATGAATCAGCCCCAGCATTTT.